This is a list of T cell receptor beta chains from one sample in a study of cytomegalovirus exposure and HLA in healthy donors. Data came from immunoSEQ multiplex PCR; TCRdb stores just in-frame clones and leaves some out. The data show tens of thousands of clones, with under 80% seen just once and 4.9% held by the top ten. The sequencing sample was made of PBMCs. The receptors were sampled from a man aged 60-69 years in good health and CMV-seropositive. Both conserved end residues are part of each CDR3. Each record gives: clone size, V gene, CDR3 length, J gene, D gene, CDR3 protein, CDR3 DNA. A D gene is named only where the DNA matches it firmly. Size tells how often a clone was seen (once, few, many) or the class of an expanded clone, and some rows leave it out.

-	TRBV2	15	TRBJ2-2	TRBD1	CASSGQGGAGGELFF	TGTGCCAGCAGTGGACAGGGGGGCGCCGGCGGGGAGCTGTTTTTT
-	TRBV12-5	16	TRBJ2-1	TRBD2	CASGLVRTSGGNEQFF	TGTGCTAGTGGTTTGGTTCGGACTAGCGGGGGCAATGAGCAGTTCTTC
-	TRBV6-5	15	TRBJ2-7	TRBD1	CASSARWDRAYEQYF	TGTGCCAGCAGTGCCCGGTGGGACAGAGCCTACGAGCAGTACTTC
-	TRBV6-5	16	TRBJ1-6	TRBD1	CASRYRGSSYNSPLHF	TGTGCCAGCCGTTACAGGGGCAGCTCCTATAATTCACCCCTCCACTTT
-	TRBV21-1	21	TRBJ2-5	-	CASSKDACAENSGRPQETQYF	TGTGCCAGCAGCAAAGACGCCTGCGCGGAAAATAGCGGGAGGCCACAAGAGACCCAGTACTTC
-	TRBV6-1	13	TRBJ2-1	-	CASSEVRRGKQFF	TGTGCCAGCAGTGAAGTCCGGAGAGGAAAGCAGTTCTTC
-	TRBV6-6	14	TRBJ2-3	TRBD2	CAILTSGGGDTQYF	TGTGCCATCTTGACTAGCGGGGGTGGAGATACGCAGTATTTT
-	TRBV2	12	TRBJ2-5	TRBD1	CASHRGLETQYF	TGTGCCAGCCACAGGGGGCTAGAGACCCAGTACTTC
-	TRBV7-2	15	TRBJ1-1	TRBD1	CASSLSTGQNTEAFF	TGTGCCAGCAGCTTATCGACAGGGCAGAACACTGAAGCTTTCTTT
few	TRBV7-3	15	TRBJ2-3	TRBD2	CASSIAGGMTDTQYF	TGTGCCAGCAGCATAGCGGGGGGGATGACAGATACGCAGTATTTT
once	TRBV11-3	16	TRBJ2-2	TRBD1	CASSRTGQSTTGELFF	TGTGCCAGCAGCCGGACGGGACAGTCGACCACCGGGGAGCTGTTTTTT
-	TRBV10-2	14	TRBJ2-2	TRBD2	CASRGLEITGELFF	TGCGCCAGCAGGGGACTAGAAATCACCGGGGAGCTGTTTTTT
-	TRBV27	17	TRBJ1-1	TRBD1	CASSSTRDRGEHTEAFF	TGTGCCAGCAGTTCCACTCGGGACAGGGGAGAGCACACTGAAGCTTTCTTT
few	TRBV21-1	16	TRBJ1-1	-	CASSQKGHSQNTEAFF	TGTGCCAGCAGCCAAAAGGGGCACAGCCAGAACACTGAAGCTTTCTTT
-	TRBV2	16	TRBJ2-6	TRBD1	CASSEQGATGANVLTF	TGTGCCAGCAGTGAACAGGGGGCCACTGGGGCCAACGTCCTGACTTTC
-	TRBV30	13	TRBJ1-2	TRBD1	CAWVRGRGAGYTF	TGTGCCTGGGTCAGGGGGCGCGGAGCTGGCTACACCTTC
-	TRBV7-2	14	TRBJ2-7	-	CASSLSHSQNEQYF	TGTGCCAGCAGCTTATCTCACAGCCAAAACGAGCAGTACTTC
-	TRBV5-1	16	TRBJ2-5	TRBD1	CASSLGTGGAEETQYF	TGCGCCAGCAGCTTAGGGACAGGGGGCGCCGAGGAGACCCAGTACTTC
-	TRBV5-1	15	TRBJ1-5	TRBD1	CASSVGQGLNQPQHF	TGCGCCAGCAGCGTAGGACAGGGGCTCAATCAGCCCCAGCATTTT
-	TRBV28	15	TRBJ2-7	-	CASSLFRNEEGEQYF	TGTGCCAGCAGTTTATTTAGGAATGAAGAGGGCGAGCAGTACTTC
few	TRBV5-1	15	TRBJ1-1	-	CASSPDPGGLTEAFF	TGCGCCAGCAGCCCGGATCCGGGAGGACTTACTGAAGCTTTCTTT
-	TRBV1	15	TRBJ2-6	-	CTSSQDTLSSCVLTF	TGCACCAGCAGCCAAGATACCCTTAGTTCCTGCGTCCTGACTTTC
-	TRBV19	14	TRBJ1-2	TRBD1	CASSTWTGTDGYTF	TGTGCCAGTAGTACTTGGACAGGGACGGATGGCTACACCTTC
-	TRBV19	14	TRBJ2-5	TRBD1	CASSTGTGRETQYF	TGTGCCAGTAGTACCGGGACAGGGCGGGAGACCCAGTACTTC
-	TRBV5-1	14	TRBJ2-7	-	CASSSGGGYYEQYF	TGCGCCAGCAGCTCCGGTGGGGGGTATTACGAGCAGTACTTC
-	TRBV4-2	15	TRBJ2-5	TRBD2	CASSRSGGDSETQYF	TGTGCCAGCAGCCGTAGCGGGGGGGATTCAGAGACCCAGTACTTC
-	TRBV2	15	TRBJ2-7	TRBD1	CASRDPGTGLYEQYF	TGTGCCAGCAGAGACCCCGGGACAGGGCTTTACGAGCAGTACTTC
once	TRBV12-5	16	TRBJ2-7	-	CASGLVPRAATYEQYF	TGTGCTAGTGGTTTGGTACCGCGAGCGGCGACCTACGAGCAGTACTTC
-	TRBV18	13	TRBJ1-3	-	CASSPYRGNTIYF	TGTGCCAGCTCACCGTATCGTGGAAACACCATATATTTT
-	TRBV6-1	13	TRBJ1-2	-	CASSNTGIDGYTF	TGTGCCAGCTCCAACACAGGGATAGATGGCTACACCTTC
few	TRBV7-9	12	TRBJ2-7	-	CASTGGNYEQYF	TGTGCCAGCACCGGCGGGAACTACGAGCAGTACTTC
-	TRBV7-2	16	TRBJ2-1	-	CASSLAAGAPDNEQFF	TGTGCCAGCAGCTTAGCCGCAGGGGCTCCCGACAATGAGCAGTTCTTC
-	TRBV5-4	14	TRBJ2-3	TRBD2	CASSALAGGGTQYF	TGTGCCAGCAGCGCCTTGGCGGGAGGTGGGACGCAGTATTTT
-	TRBV25-1	12	TRBJ2-1	TRBD2	CASTQRGDEQFF	TGTGCCAGCACCCAACGGGGGGATGAGCAGTTCTTC
-	TRBV13	16	TRBJ1-2	TRBD1	CASSSPGAGGNYGYTF	TGTGCCAGCAGCTCGCCAGGGGCAGGGGGAAACTATGGCTACACCTTC
-	TRBV5-1	17	TRBJ2-3	-	CASSLALMGFQTDTQYF	TGCGCCAGCAGCTTGGCCCTGATGGGCTTTCAGACAGATACGCAGTATTTT
once	TRBV18	14	TRBJ2-5	TRBD1	CASSPTGGRETQYF	TGTGCCAGCTCGCCCACAGGGGGACGGGAGACCCAGTACTTC
few	TRBV7-2	14	TRBJ2-7	TRBD1	CASSLGQVAYEQYF	TGTGCCAGCAGCTTGGGACAGGTGGCCTACGAGCAGTACTTC
few	TRBV9	14	TRBJ2-7	-	CASSPGTMGYEQYF	TGTGCCAGCAGCCCAGGGACAATGGGCTACGAGCAGTACTTC
-	TRBV5-1	16	TRBJ1-1	-	CASSLAGRRSNTEAFF	TGCGCCAGCAGCTTGGCGGGTCGGCGATCGAACACTGAAGCTTTCTTT
-	TRBV4-1	13	TRBJ2-3	-	CASSQQGLNTQYF	TGCGCCAGCAGCCAACAGGGGTTAAATACGCAGTATTTT